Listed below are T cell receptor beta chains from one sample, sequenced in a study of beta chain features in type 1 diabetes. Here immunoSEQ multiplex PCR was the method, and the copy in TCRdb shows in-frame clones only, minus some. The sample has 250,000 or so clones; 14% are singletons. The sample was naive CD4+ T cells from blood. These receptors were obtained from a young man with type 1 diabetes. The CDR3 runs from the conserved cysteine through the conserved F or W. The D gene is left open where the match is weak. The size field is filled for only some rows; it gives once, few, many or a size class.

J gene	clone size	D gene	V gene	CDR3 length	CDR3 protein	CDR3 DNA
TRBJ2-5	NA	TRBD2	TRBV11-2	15	CASSRRTSGQETQYF	TGTGCCAGCAGCAGAAGGACTAGCGGACAAGAGACCCAGTACTTC
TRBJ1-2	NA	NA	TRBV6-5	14	CASRTGAGGYGYTF	TGTGCCAGCAGAACCGGGGCGGGGGGTTATGGCTACACCTTC
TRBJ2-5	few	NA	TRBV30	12	CAWTGYWETQYF	TGTGCCTGGACAGGGTATTGGGAGACCCAGTACTTC
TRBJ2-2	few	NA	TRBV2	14	CASSPPQLYGELFF	TGTGCCAGCAGTCCACCGCAACTCTACGGGGAGCTGTTTTTT
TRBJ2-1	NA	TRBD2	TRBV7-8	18	CASSLARQTSGSYNEQFF	TGTGCCAGCAGCTTAGCCCGACAGACTAGCGGCTCCTACAATGAGCAGTTCTTC
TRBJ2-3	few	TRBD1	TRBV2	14	CASRGQGASNTQYF	TGTGCCAGCAGGGGACAGGGGGCGAGTAATACGCAGTATTTT
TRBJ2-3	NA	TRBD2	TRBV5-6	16	CASSQLAGGITDTQYF	TGTGCCAGCAGCCAACTAGCGGGAGGCATCACAGATACGCAGTATTTT
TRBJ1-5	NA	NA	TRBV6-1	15	CASSESVFGNQPQHF	TGTGCCAGCAGTGAATCGGTGTTTGGCAATCAGCCCCAGCATTTT
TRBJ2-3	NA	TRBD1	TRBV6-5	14	CASSGDRRTDTQYF	TGTGCCAGCAGTGGGGACAGAAGGACAGATACGCAGTATTTT
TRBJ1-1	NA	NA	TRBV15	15	CATSRDLGLGTEAFF	TGTGCCACCAGCAGAGATTTGGGGCTCGGCACTGAAGCTTTCTTT
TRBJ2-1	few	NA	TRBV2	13	CASKAVGAGEQFF	TGTGCCAGCAAAGCCGTGGGGGCTGGTGAGCAGTTCTTC
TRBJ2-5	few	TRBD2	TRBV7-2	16	CASSLGGTSGQETQYF	TGTGCCAGCAGCTTAGGAGGGACTAGCGGCCAAGAGACCCAGTACTTC
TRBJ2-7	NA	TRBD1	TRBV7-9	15	CASSTSGQVTYEQYF	TGTGCCAGCAGCACCTCGGGACAGGTAACCTACGAGCAGTACTTC
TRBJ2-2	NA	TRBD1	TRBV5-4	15	CASSRGQGDTGELFF	TGTGCCAGCAGCCGCGGACAGGGGGACACCGGGGAGCTGTTTTTT
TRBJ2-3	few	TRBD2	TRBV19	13	CASLAGGTDTQYF	TGTGCCAGCCTAGCGGGGGGCACAGATACGCAGTATTTT
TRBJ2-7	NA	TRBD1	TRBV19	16	CASSPAGTGKEYEQYF	TGTGCCAGTAGTCCTGCCGGGACAGGGAAAGAGTACGAGCAGTACTTC
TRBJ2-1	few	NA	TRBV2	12	CASGAGVGEQFF	TGTGCCAGCGGAGCAGGGGTTGGCGAGCAGTTCTTC
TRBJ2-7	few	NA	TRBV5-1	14	CASSSQGLPGEQYF	TGCGCCAGCAGCTCTCAGGGGCTACCGGGCGAGCAGTACTTC
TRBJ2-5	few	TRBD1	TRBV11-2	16	CASSLVGTGATGTQYF	TGTGCCAGCAGCTTAGTAGGGACAGGGGCCACGGGGACCCAGTACTTC
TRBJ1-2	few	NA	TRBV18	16	CASSPGGGPANYGYTF	TGTGCCAGCTCACCAGGGGGAGGACCCGCTAACTATGGCTACACCTTC
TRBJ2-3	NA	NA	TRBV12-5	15	CASGLVPGVTDTQYF	TGTGCTAGTGGTTTGGTGCCAGGGGTCACGGATACGCAGTATTTT
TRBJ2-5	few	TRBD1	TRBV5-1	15	CASSWGTGRRETQYF	TGCGCCAGCAGCTGGGGGACAGGGCGGAGGGAGACCCAGTACTTC
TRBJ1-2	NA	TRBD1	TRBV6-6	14	CASSYSGQIYGYTF	TGTGCCAGCAGTTACTCGGGACAGATCTATGGCTACACCTTC
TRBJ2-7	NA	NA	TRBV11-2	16	CASSLLGGPGTGEQYF	TGTGCCAGCAGCTTACTAGGGGGACCCGGGACGGGCGAGCAGTACTTC
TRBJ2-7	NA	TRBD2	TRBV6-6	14	CASSSPGLAYEQYF	TGTGCCAGCAGTTCACCGGGACTAGCTTACGAGCAGTACTTC
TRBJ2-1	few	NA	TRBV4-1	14	CASRRTGGRDEQFF	TGCGCCAGCAGACGCACGGGGGGCCGGGATGAGCAGTTCTTC